This T cell receptor beta chain was captured by sequencing in a study of metastatic and nonmetastatic thyroid tumors (dated by TCRdb to the early 2020s). About the full investigation: For patients with malignant and with benign thyroid disease, the researchers compared repertoires between peripheral blood samples and tumor or nodule tissue samples. Overall study results and their limits: In both blood and tumor samples, TCR beta diversity was reported to be significantly higher in malignant tumors than in benign nodules.

Library generation was performed with PCR. The reads were generated on an Illumina HiSeq 4000. High-throughput sequencing was used to profile the TCR beta-chain CDR3 region of each patient. The authors processed their data as follows. A classifier to discriminate distant-metastatic papillary thyroid cancer patients was built from CDR3 differences across clinicopathological groups. The Shannon index was used to assess repertoire diversity, and the Morisita-Horn index was used to assess tumor-blood repertoire similarity. The public reads were reprocessed in TCRdb via fastp at Q25 and MiXCR, keeping in-frame beta chains. The V and J calls, along with clone size, are taken from TCRdb and not from the paper's own processing. The table for this sample lists some 4,200 clones; about 20% of them were counted only once. In total, the top ten clones hold 33% of the sample. No patient had received any treatment before thyroid surgery. Using T-cell receptor beta sequencing, the study looked back at clinical samples from patients collected from about 2011 to 2018.

The junction shows trimming of 5 bases on V and 2 bases on J, and the gene matches do not reach 5 bases of it. Its CDR3 holds 14 amino acids, cysteine through phenylalanine. The only DNA kept is the CDR3, 42 bases in frame from the first base. CDR1 is given as KGHSH and CDR2 as LQKENI, both from the germline V gene. This clone was counted at least ten times. Its antigen has not been determined. No quality values exist for individual bases; no much larger clone is one base distant. At the DNA level, this CDR3 is encoded by other sequences in the same sample as well. Sequenced material: tumor tissue. The sequence came from a male donor with papillary thyroid cancer or a benign thyroid nodule (not recorded which). Some clones in this sample may be carry-over from other donors' samples. The chain links TRBV18 with TRBJ1-1, with 7 central nucleotides matching TRBD1. This receptor carries the CDR3 CASSLDRLNTEAFF. DNA sequence: TGTGCCAGCTCATTGGACAGGTTAAACACTGAAGCTTTCTTT.